Below, 27 T cell receptor beta chains from the same sample are listed, as sequenced in a study of blood T cell repertoires in COVID-19. Profiling relied on immunoSEQ multiplex PCR, and the TCRdb table lists in-frame clones only, not all of them. The table records around 270,000 clones, about 86% of them present only once. The source material was peripheral blood. The receptors originated from a man aged 25-40 years with active or convalescent COVID-19.

The gene calls are TRBV6-6 and TRBJ2-7, with 9 nucleotides matching TRBD1. CDR3 length: 16 amino acids. The germline V gene encodes CDR1 MNHNY and CDR2 SVGAGI (reference sequence). V lost 2 bases and J lost 0; bases outside the gene matches: 5. CDR3 DNA sequence: TGTGCCAGCAGTTACAGGGACAGGGACCCCTCCTACGAGCAGTACTTC. Protein sequence: CASSYRDRDPSYEQYF.

The chain carries TRBV4-1 and TRBJ2-4; a weak D match, TRBD1 (6 bases). The CDR3 has 16 residues. Germline values: CDR1 MGHRA, CDR2 YSYEKL. The V gene lost 0 bases and the J gene lost 1 base, with 10 bases spanning the gap. CDR3 nucleotide sequence: TGCGCCAGCAGCCAAGAAGGGGGTTTGGCCAAAAACATTCAGTACTTC. It translates to CASSQEGGLAKNIQYF.

This rearrangement joins TRBV2 to TRBJ2-5, with D uncertain. Germline CDR1 reads SNHLY; CDR2 reads FYNNEI. V was pared by 4 bases and J by 4 bases, with 10 bases between. The CDR3 is made up of 13 amino acids. CDR3 residues: CASSVLQVETQYF. DNA for the CDR3: TGTGCCAGCAGTGTATTGCAGGTAGAGACCCAGTACTTC.

This chain connects TRBV28 to TRBJ1-4; D not certain. The germline CDR1 and CDR2 sequences are MDHEN and SYDVKM. This CDR3 is 15 amino acids long. Trimming removed 6 bases from V and 3 bases from J, with 14 bases in between. The CDR3 loop is CASRDGMGANEKLFF. Written as DNA, the CDR3 is TGTGCCAGCAGAGACGGGATGGGTGCTAATGAAAAACTGTTTTTT.

In the case of this clone: This CDR3 is also generated by other DNA sequences in the sample. CDR3 nucleotide sequence: TGTGCCAGCAGCTTGGCTCCGGGTTCCTACAATGAGCAGTTCTTC. Its protein product is CASSLAPGSYNEQFF. The V and J genes are TRBV5-5 and TRBJ2-1; D gene ambiguous. Germline V gives CDR1 SGHKS, CDR2 YYEKEE (reference sequence). Trimming stripped 0 bases from V and 1 base from J, with 8 bases between. The CDR3 contains 15 residues.

This clone appeared a few times. The chain joins TRBV11-2 to TRBJ2-3; 9 nucleotides align to TRBD2. The length of the CDR3 is 17 residues. Trimming at V came to 7 bases and at J to 4 bases, leaving 15 bases not matched to a gene. CDR1 SGHAT and CDR2 FQNNGV come from the germline V gene. The chain's CDR3 is CASTGGASGARSDTQYF. DNA for the CDR3: TGTGCCAGCACCGGGGGGGCTAGCGGGGCCCGGTCAGATACGCAGTATTTT.

This clone has a single count. The J gene is TRBJ2-1, the V gene TRBV5-8; TRBD1 aligns across 8 bases. After removal of 4 bases from V and 1 base from J, the junction contained 4 bases not matched to a gene. CDR1 and CDR2 from the germline V gene are SGHTS and YDEGEE. The CDR3 sequence is 15 residues long. In DNA, the CDR3 is TGTGCCAGCAGCCGAGACAGGGGTTCCTACAATGAGCAGTTCTTC. The encoded protein is CASSRDRGSYNEQFF.

In this sample, this clone turned up once. V usage is TRBV7-2 and J usage is TRBJ2-2; tentatively, D is TRBD1 (6 bases). Germline V gives CDR1 SGHTA, CDR2 FQGNSA. V was trimmed by 0 bases and J by 4 bases, leaving 9 bases between them. The CDR3 is made up of 15 amino acids. The CDR3 nucleotides read TGTGCCAGCAGCTTAGCGCGGACAGCCACCGGGGAGCTGTTTTTT. Its protein product is CASSLARTATGELFF.

The chain combines TRBV14 with TRBJ1-2, with 7 bases that match TRBD1. This CDR3 region has 14 residues. Germline-derived CDR1 and CDR2 are SGHDN and FVKESK. J gave up 8 bases and V 5 bases, and 11 bases lay outside the gene matches. Written as DNA, the CDR3 is TGTGCCAGCAGCTCCAACTCAGGGGGTGTAGGCTACACCTTC. Its protein product is CASSSNSGGVGYTF.

The chain combines TRBV19 with TRBJ2-3, with 8 positions matching TRBD2. The CDR3 length is 16 residues. V was pared by 9 bases and J by 3 bases, with 14 bases of the junction left unmatched. Germline CDR1 is LNHDA and CDR2 is SQIVND (reference sequence). CDR3 loop: CASREGTRLRTDTQYF. For the CDR3, the DNA is TGTGCCAGCAGGGAGGGGACTAGATTAAGGACAGATACGCAGTATTTT.

V is TRBV27 and J is TRBJ1-5; 9 nucleotides agree with TRBD1. V was clipped by 5 bases and J by 5 bases; unmatched bases: 7. The germline V gene encodes CDR1 MNHEY and CDR2 SMNVEV (reference sequence). This CDR3 is 15 amino acids long. This CDR3 is CASSQTGGRYQPQHF. In DNA form, the CDR3 reads TGTGCCAGCAGTCAAACAGGGGGCCGCTATCAGCCCCAGCATTTT.

The chain recombines TRBV2 with TRBJ1-4; 8 nucleotides match TRBD1. Germline V CDR1 and CDR2: SNHLY, FYNNEI. The trim removed 2 bases at V and 7 bases at J, leaving 12 bases unmatched. This CDR3 has 17 amino acids. The DNA for the CDR3 is TGTGCCAGCAGTGAACGGCCCTCAAGGACAGGGCGTGAAAAACTGTTTTTT. This codes for CASSERPSRTGREKLFF.

This clone was observed a handful of times. This chain uses TRBV19 with TRBJ2-6; D remains ambiguous. Per the germline V gene, CDR1 is LNHDA and CDR2 is SQIVND (reference sequence). V was clipped by 3 bases and J by 0 bases, with 18 bases between them. CDR3 size: 19 residues. Here the CDR3 DNA reads TGTGCCAGTAGTATTTTGGCTCGCCACCAGTCCTCTGGGGCCAACGTCCTGACTTTC. This codes for CASSILARHQSSGANVLTF.

The chain has TRBV7-9 and TRBJ2-7; 8 bases fit TRBD2. V shed 5 bases, J shed 7 bases, and the junction held 13 bases outside the gene matches. The germline V gene encodes CDR1 SEHNR and CDR2 FQNEAQ (reference sequence). This CDR3 is 15 amino acids long. The CDR3 coding sequence is TGTGCCAGCAGCCTCGAGATTAAAAGCGGGGGTGAGCAGTACTTC. Amino acid sequence: CASSLEIKSGGEQYF.

V usage is TRBV4-3 and J usage is TRBJ2-2, with 10 bases aligning to TRBD1. Germline assignment: CDR1 LGHNA and CDR2 YSLEER. This CDR3 is 15 amino acids long. V trimming: 6 bases; J trimming: 4 bases; junction bases outside the gene matches: 5. The CDR3 nucleotides read TGCGCCAGCAGAACCGGGACAGGGGTCACCGGGGAGCTGTTTTTT. Translating gives CASRTGTGVTGELFF.

The chain is built from TRBV27 and TRBJ1-1, with a tentative D call TRBD1 (6 bases). In germline, CDR1 is MNHEY, CDR2 SMNVEV (reference sequence). The CDR3 is 14 residues long. The germline V and J ends were trimmed by 6 bases and 1 base, with 12 bases remaining between them. The CDR3 loop reads CASRPDRKNTEAFF. CDR3 nucleotide sequence: TGTGCCAGCAGACCTGACAGGAAGAACACTGAAGCTTTCTTT.

This clone was found many times. V gene TRBV5-4 combines with J gene TRBJ2-2, with D unclear. This CDR3 region has 15 residues. Germline lookup yields CDR1 SGHNT and CDR2 YYREEE (reference sequence). V was shortened by 1 base and J by 1 base, with 8 bases between the two germline ends. The CDR3 coding sequence is TGTGCCAGCAGCTTGTGGCCGATGAACACCGGGGAGCTGTTTTTT. Amino acid sequence: CASSLWPMNTGELFF.

The rearrangement uses TRBV7-2 and TRBJ2-5, with TRBD2 matching 12 bases. Germline values: CDR1 SGHTA, CDR2 FQGNSA. The CDR3 loop spans 15 amino acids. The V gene end was trimmed by 5 bases and the J gene end by 5 bases; junction bases not matched to a gene: 6. The CDR3 here is CASSPSGGGMETQYF. The CDR3 region has the DNA TGTGCCAGCAGCCCTAGCGGGGGGGGTATGGAGACCCAGTACTTC.

V and J are TRBV7-9 and TRBJ2-7; 13 bases are a match to TRBD2. Unmatched junction bases numbered 13, after V lost 8 bases and J lost 6 bases. CDR3 length: 16 amino acids. Germline loops: CDR1 SEHNR, CDR2 FQNEAQ (reference sequence). As DNA, the CDR3 is TGTGCCAGCGGCGGGACTAGCGGGGACGGGGTTGGCGAGCAGTACTTC. Residues: CASGGTSGDGVGEQYF. Full variable domain (rest looked up from reference TRBV7-9 and TRBJ2-7): DTGVSQNPRHKITKRGQNVTFRCDPISEHNRLYWYRQTLGQGPEFLTYFQNEAQLEKSRLLSDRFSAERPKGSFSTLEIQRTEQGDSAMYLCASGGTSGDGVGEQYFGPGTRLTVT.

The rearrangement links TRBV15 to TRBJ1-5; possibly TRBD1 for D (6 bases). The CDR3 has 16 residues. The V and J ends lost 10 bases and 0 bases respectively, with 19 bases between them. Per the germline V gene, CDR1 is LNHNV and CDR2 is YYDKDF (reference sequence). DNA for the CDR3: TGTGCCAAAATAAGGGTCGGACAGTATAGCAATCAGCCCCAGCATTTT. It specifies CAKIRVGQYSNQPQHF.

The gene calls are TRBV20-1 and TRBJ1-5, with TRBD1 identical over 9 bases. There are 16 residues in the CDR3. CDR1 is DFQATT, CDR2 SNEGSKA, per germline (reference sequence). J lost 4 bases, V lost 3 bases, and 10 bases had no gene match. The CDR3 here is CSASPGTGPSNQPQHF. The CDR3 bases are TGCAGTGCTAGTCCCGGGACAGGGCCTAGTAATCAGCCCCAGCATTTT.

The chain recombines TRBV6-6 with TRBJ2-7, with D perhaps TRBD1 (6 bases). The germline gives CDR1 MNHNY, CDR2 SVGAGI (reference sequence). This CDR3 spans 16 amino acids. Trimming took 4 bases from V and 3 from J, leaving 19 bases between them. CDR3 amino acids: CASSSAQGRSVYEQYF. CDR3 sequence (DNA): TGTGCCAGCAGTTCTGCCCAGGGGAGATCCGTCTACGAGCAGTACTTC.

The chain recombines TRBV11-2 with TRBJ2-2, with D possibly being TRBD2 (6 bases). The germline V gene has CDR1 SGHAT and CDR2 FQNNGV. Deletions cut 4 bases from V and 4 bases from J, with 10 bases between. The CDR3 is 14 residues long. DNA of the CDR3: TGTGCCAGCAGCTCGGACTACGCCACCGGGGAGCTGTTTTTT. Its protein product is CASSSDYATGELFF. Drawing the rest from reference TRBV11-2 and TRBJ2-2, the complete variable domain is EAGVAQSPRYKIIEKRQSVAFWCNPISGHATLYWYQQILGQGPKLLIQFQNNGVVDDSQLPKDRFSAERLKGVDSTLKIQPAKLEDSAVYLCASSSDYATGELFFGEGSRLTVL.

CDR3 DNA sequence: TGCGCCAGCAGCCAAGTTTCGTTAGCGGGGGGCACAGATACGCAGTATTTT. Translated, it gives CASSQVSLAGGTDTQYF. The chain combines TRBV4-1 with TRBJ2-3; 9 bases map to TRBD2. Germline V gene sequence: CDR1 MGHRA, CDR2 YSYEKL. CDR3 length: 17 residues. V was clipped by 1 base and J by 1 base; unmatched bases: 6.

The genes are TRBV5-4 and TRBJ2-5, with D maybe TRBD2 (7 bases). V was clipped by 2 bases and J by 7 bases, with 18 bases between them. The CDR3 loop spans 15 amino acids. Looked up from germline, CDR1 is SGHNT and CDR2 is YYREEE (reference sequence). The CDR3 sequence: CASSFPGAGELTQYF. Written as DNA, the CDR3 is TGTGCCAGCAGCTTTCCAGGGGCGGGAGAGTTGACCCAGTACTTC. Together with reference TRBV5-4 and TRBJ2-5, the CDR3 gives the full variable domain: ETGVTQSPTHLIKTRGQQVTLRCSSQSGHNTVSWYQQALGQGPQFIFQYYREEENGRGNFPPRFSGLQFPNYSSELNVNALELDDSALYLCASSFPGAGELTQYFGPGTRLLVL.

This rearrangement joins TRBV5-4 to TRBJ2-7; D uncertain. The CDR3 covers 17 residues. Germline CDR1 and CDR2: SGHNT and YYREEE (reference sequence). V lost 4 bases and J 2 bases, leaving 22 bases between the germline ends. DNA for the CDR3: TGTGCCAGCAGCGGCGGTACTTCAAAATTCCCAACCTACGAGCAGTACTTC. It codes for CASSGGTSKFPTYEQYF.

The chain has TRBV19 and TRBJ2-2, with D possibly TRBD2 on 5 matching bases. The CDR3 covers 15 residues. CDR1 is LNHDA and CDR2 is SQIVND in the germline V gene (reference sequence). V lost 3 bases, J lost 6 bases, and 14 bases lay in between. The CDR3, as DNA: TGTGCCAGTAGTATTCCGGGAAGATGGGCCGGGGAGCTGTTTTTT. Its translation: CASSIPGRWAGELFF.